Below are 21 T cell receptor beta chains sequenced from a single sample in a study of shared clonotypes between healthy human individuals. Produced via immunoSEQ multiplex PCR; TCRdb's table is partial and in-frame only. The sample consists of about a million clones, 77% of them appearing once. The material sequenced was memory CD4+ T cells from PBMCs. The subset denotes: CD45RA-negative fraction. Source of these receptors: a man aged 18 to 30 in good health. Some clones in this sample may be carry-over from other donors' samples.

With regard to this clone: The identical CDR3 is also encoded by other nucleotide sequences in the sample. The chain uses TRBV7-3 and TRBJ2-7; TRBD1 might be the D (5 bases). This CDR3 region has 13 residues. CDR1 is SGHTA and CDR2 is FQGTGA in the germline V gene. V lost 2 bases, J lost 0 bases, and 5 bases lay in between. CDR3 sequence (DNA): TGTGCCAGCAGCTTAGGGGCCTCCTACGAGCAGTACTTC. As protein: CASSLGASYEQYF.

V gene TRBV7-9 combines with J gene TRBJ1-5; D gene ambiguous. Per germline, CDR1 SEHNR and CDR2 FQNEAQ (reference sequence). V was clipped by 3 bases and J by 5 bases, with 8 bases between them. The CDR3 spans 13 residues. In nucleotides, the CDR3 is TGTGCCAGCAGCTTCGATCGGTATCAGCCCCAGCATTTT. Protein sequence: CASSFDRYQPQHF.

This clone was recorded once. J is TRBJ2-7 and V is TRBV30; D possibly corresponds to TRBD1 (5 bases). Trimming removed 1 base at V and 10 bases at J, with 14 bases between. Per germline, CDR1 GTSNPN and CDR2 SVGIG (reference sequence). The CDR3 covers 12 residues. For the CDR3, the DNA is TGTGCCTGGAGTGGCCCCAGGGAAAATCAGTACTTC. Amino acids: CAWSGPRENQYF.

CDR3 sequence (DNA): TGTGCCTCCCACAGAGCTAACTATGGCTACACCTTC. It translates to CASHRANYGYTF. The J gene is TRBJ1-2, the V gene TRBV6-6, with unresolved D. Germline V gene data show CDR1 as MNHNY and CDR2 as SVGAGI (reference sequence). The CDR3 has 12 residues. The V end was cut by 11 bases, the J end by 0 bases, with 10 bases between.

The chain is built from TRBV28 and TRBJ1-1, with D perhaps TRBD1 (5 bases). V lost 3 bases and J 7 bases, leaving 9 bases between the germline ends. Germline V gene data show CDR1 as MDHEN and CDR2 as SYDVKM. The CDR3 contains 12 residues. The CDR3 spells CASSFSGHEAFF. CDR3 coding DNA: TGTGCCAGCAGTTTCTCGGGGCATGAAGCTTTCTTT.

The chain recombines TRBV7-2 with TRBJ2-1; D possibly corresponds to TRBD2 (6 bases). Germline V lookup: CDR1 SGHTA, CDR2 FQGNSA. The CDR3 has 17 amino acids. The V end lost 1 base, the J end lost 6 bases, and 19 bases lay between the germline ends. The CDR3 region is CASSLVPGGAGSNEQFF. For the CDR3, the DNA is TGTGCCAGCAGCTTAGTTCCCGGAGGGGCGGGTAGCAATGAGCAGTTCTTC.

About this clone: Additional DNA sequences in this sample encode the identical CDR3. The chain carries TRBV6-5 and TRBJ2-5, with D unresolved. Germline V gene lookup returns CDR1 MNHEY and CDR2 SVGAGI. The CDR3 is 11 residues long. V was clipped by 5 bases and J by 4 bases, with 5 bases between them. The CDR3, as DNA: TGTGCCAGCAGTCCTGGAGAGACCCAGTACTTC. It yields the protein CASSPGETQYF.

This chain links TRBV28 with TRBJ2-7, with D possibly TRBD1 on 6 matching bases. Germline-derived CDR1 and CDR2 are MDHEN and SYDVKM. The CDR3 covers 11 residues. Trimming stripped 4 bases from V and 6 bases from J, with 7 bases between. CDR3 nucleotides: TGTGCCAGCAGTTGGGGGCTCGAGCAGTACTTC. As protein: CASSWGLEQYF. Variable domain in full (rest from reference TRBV28 and TRBJ2-7): DVKVTQSSRYLVKRTGEKVFLECVQDMDHENMFWYRQDPGLGLRLIYFSYDVKMKEKGDIPEGYSVSREKKERFSLILESASTNQTSMYLCASSWGLEQYFGPGTRLTVT.

This chain connects TRBV28 to TRBJ1-5; D unresolved. This CDR3 comprises 13 residues. Germline loops: CDR1 MDHEN, CDR2 SYDVKM. Between the trimmed V and J ends, which lost 8 bases and 2 bases, there was a span of 10 bases. In nucleotides, the CDR3 is TGTGCCAGCTTAAGTGGAGGCAATCAGCCCCAGCATTTT. Protein sequence: CASLSGGNQPQHF.

CDR3 sequence: CASGSSGTYEQYF. The CDR3 DNA reads TGTGCCAGCGGTTCTAGCGGGACCTACGAGCAGTACTTC. The chain joins TRBV27 to TRBJ2-7; 9 nucleotides match TRBD2. The CDR3 runs 13 residues. Germline V gives CDR1 MNHEY, CDR2 SMNVEV (reference sequence). J was trimmed by 2 bases and V by 8 bases; bases with no gene match: 4.

The chain uses TRBV7-9 and TRBJ2-1, with TRBD1 matching 7 bases. The V segment lost 5 bases and the J segment 7 bases; nucleotides outside the gene matches: 11. Germline assignment: CDR1 SEHNR and CDR2 FQNEAQ (reference sequence). The CDR3 sequence is 15 residues long. The CDR3 protein is CASSPGGSRWNEQFF. The CDR3 DNA reads TGTGCCAGCAGCCCAGGGGGAAGTAGATGGAATGAGCAGTTCTTC.

Of note for this clone: Within the sample, other DNA sequences also encode this same CDR3. CDR3 in amino acids: CASSLQNYGYTF. The CDR3 nucleotides read TGTGCCAGCAGCCTACAGAACTATGGCTACACCTTC. The genes are TRBV28 and TRBJ1-2; D remains unclear. Trimming removed 6 bases at V and 2 bases at J, with 7 bases between. Looked up from germline, CDR1 is MDHEN and CDR2 is SYDVKM. This CDR3 comprises 12 residues.

The V gene is TRBV7-9, the J gene TRBJ2-7; D gene ambiguous. The CDR3 sequence is 11 residues long. Trimming took off 4 bases at V and 9 bases at J, with 10 bases between the two ends. CDR1 and CDR2 (germline): SEHNR, FQNEAQ (reference sequence). The CDR3, as DNA: TGTGCCAGCAGCTCCCTTAACAGGCAGTACTTC. It is translated as CASSSLNRQYF.

About this clone itself: This same CDR3 is encoded by further DNA sequences in the sample. This chain links TRBV7-3 with TRBJ2-1; a possible D gene is TRBD2 (6 bases). Trimming took 2 bases from V and 4 from J, leaving 12 bases between them. The germline gives CDR1 SGHTA, CDR2 FQGTGA. This CDR3 spans 15 amino acids. CDR3 sequence (DNA): TGTGCCAGCAGCTTAGGCACGGGAGTTTACAATGAGCAGTTCTTC. This gives the protein CASSLGTGVYNEQFF.

The chain uses TRBV5-5 and TRBJ2-6; the D is unclear. The CDR3 sequence is 16 residues long. V lost 4 bases to trimming and J lost 3 bases, with 14 bases between them. CDR1 and CDR2 (germline): SGHKS, YYEKEE (reference sequence). The CDR3 sequence: CASSQAISFGANVLTF. DNA of the CDR3: TGTGCCAGCAGCCAAGCGATTAGCTTTGGGGCCAACGTCCTGACTTTC.

The V and J genes are TRBV18 and TRBJ2-4, with D possibly TRBD2 on 6 matching bases. This CDR3 has 14 amino acids. CDR1 is KGHSH and CDR2 is LQKENI in the germline V gene. V was clipped by 3 bases and J by 11 bases, with 17 bases between them. The chain's CDR3 is CASSPEGGGGVQYF. The CDR3 DNA follows: TGTGCCAGCTCACCTGAGGGAGGAGGCGGCGTTCAGTACTTC.

The chain joins TRBV5-5 to TRBJ2-5, with TRBD1 as a possible D gene (6 bases). CDR1 SGHKS and CDR2 YYEKEE come from the germline V gene (reference sequence). The CDR3 totals 13 residues. Deletions cut 6 bases from V and 5 bases from J, with 14 bases between. DNA of the CDR3: TGTGCCAGCACCACACAGGGTCTGGAGACCCAGTACTTC. It specifies CASTTQGLETQYF.

The V gene is TRBV5-1, the J gene TRBJ2-5, with 7 bases lining up with TRBD1. Germline CDR1 SGHRS, CDR2 YFSETQ. J lost 7 bases, V lost 2 bases, and 17 bases had no gene match. The CDR3 runs to 17 residues. The CDR3 sequence is CASSFPLGDSEFGTQYF. The CDR3 nucleotides read TGCGCCAGCAGCTTTCCCCTGGGGGACAGCGAATTTGGGACCCAGTACTTC.

The sample holds a few counts of this clone. The V gene is TRBV9, the J gene TRBJ2-5, with 8 bases lining up with TRBD1. The CDR3 covers 16 residues. Germline CDR1 SGDLS, CDR2 YYNGEE. After removal of 3 bases from V and 2 bases from J, the junction contained 9 bases not matched to a gene. The CDR3 bases are TGTGCCAGCAGCGCTCGGTACACAGGGGGGCAAGAGACCCAGTACTTC. Translated, it gives CASSARYTGGQETQYF.

The rearrangement joins TRBV15 to TRBJ1-5; no definite D call. Trimming pared 1 base from V and 5 bases from J, leaving 9 bases between. CDR1 and CDR2 from the germline V gene are LNHNV and YYDKDF (reference sequence). The CDR3 length is 14 residues. The CDR3 protein is CATSRGDPDQPQHF. DNA for the CDR3: TGTGCCACCAGCAGAGGTGACCCGGATCAGCCCCAGCATTTT.

This chain connects TRBV7-8 to TRBJ2-1; 10 nucleotides match TRBD2. Germline values: CDR1 SGHVS, CDR2 FQNEAQ. V shed 5 bases, J shed 4 bases, and the junction held 8 bases outside the gene matches. There are 16 residues in the CDR3. CDR3 bases: TGTGCCAGCAGCCCCCAGGGGACTAGCGCGTACAATGAGCAGTTCTTC. Translating it yields CASSPQGTSAYNEQFF.